One and the same sample provided the 17 T cell receptor beta chains below, sequenced in a study of shared clonotypes between healthy human individuals. In the naive CD8 group, cells lacked CD45RO and were positively selected for CCR7, so terminally differentiated effector memory CD45RA+ cells were left out. Clones were read by immunoSEQ multiplex PCR, and TCRdb kept only the in-frame ones, dropping some. The sample includes 600,000 or so clones, 98% of them seen just once. The sequencing sample was made of naive CD8+ T cells sorted from blood. The receptors shown here come from a man aged 30 to 45 in good health.

The genes are TRBV28 and TRBJ1-1; D call uncertain. The ends were cut back, 7 bases at V and 3 bases at J, with 18 bases in the middle. This CDR3 region has 15 residues. Germline CDR1 is MDHEN and CDR2 is SYDVKM. The CDR3 coding sequence is TGTGCCAGCACGGAACGGGGTAGGAAGGACACTGAAGCTTTCTTT. Protein: CASTERGRKDTEAFF.

With respect to this clone: The same CDR3 also results from other DNA sequences found in this sample. The genes are TRBV15 and TRBJ1-1; D is possibly TRBD1 (5 bases). This CDR3 contains 13 residues. The V gene's germline CDR1 is LNHNV and CDR2 YYDKDF (reference sequence). The V and J ends lost 2 bases and 4 bases respectively, with 8 bases between them. The CDR3 loop is CATSRTGGTEAFF. CDR3 DNA: TGTGCCACCAGCAGAACCGGGGGCACTGAAGCTTTCTTT.

CDR3 DNA sequence: TGTGCCAGTAGTGGACCGGGACTATCGAAGGGCCATGAGCAGTTCTTC. Its translation: CASSGPGLSKGHEQFF. The chain is built from TRBV19 and TRBJ2-1; 7 nucleotides align to TRBD2. CDR1 is LNHDA and CDR2 is SQIVND in the germline V gene (reference sequence). The CDR3 runs 16 residues. The trim removed 5 bases at V and 8 bases at J, leaving 15 bases unmatched.

In the case of this clone: The same CDR3 is also encoded by other DNA sequences in this sample. The chain recombines TRBV5-6 with TRBJ2-2; D gene ambiguous. The CDR3 has 13 residues. Per the germline V gene, CDR1 is SGHDT and CDR2 is YYEEEE. Trimming removed 0 bases at V and 6 bases at J, with 6 bases between. CDR3: CASSLVGSGELFF. DNA for the CDR3: TGTGCCAGCAGCTTGGTAGGATCCGGGGAGCTGTTTTTT.

This clone showed up just once. J is TRBJ2-3 and V is TRBV9, with unresolved D. Germline CDR1 SGDLS, CDR2 YYNGEE. This CDR3 region has 12 residues. Trimming took off 4 bases at V and 6 bases at J, with 9 bases between the two ends. The CDR3 sequence is CASSPLEDTQYF. The CDR3 DNA reads TGTGCCAGCAGCCCCCTTGAGGATACGCAGTATTTT.

This chain links TRBV5-4 with TRBJ2-7; a weak D match, TRBD1 (6 bases). The CDR3 has 14 residues. Per germline, CDR1 SGHNT and CDR2 YYREEE (reference sequence). Trimming left V 6 bases short and J 0 bases short, with 13 bases between. Written as DNA, the CDR3 is TGTGCCAGCACCTGGGGGCCGATCTCCTACGAGCAGTACTTC. Translated: CASTWGPISYEQYF.

V is TRBV6-5 and J is TRBJ2-2; D is unresolved. The CDR3 loop spans 15 amino acids. CDR1 is MNHEY and CDR2 is SVGAGI in the germline V gene. Trimming removed 2 bases at V and 4 bases at J, with 11 bases between. CDR3 in amino acids: CASSYVISGTGELFF. DNA of the CDR3: TGTGCCAGCAGTTACGTGATTTCTGGCACCGGGGAGCTGTTTTTT.

V is TRBV15 and J is TRBJ2-1, with D uncertain. Per germline, CDR1 LNHNV and CDR2 YYDKDF (reference sequence). There are 14 residues in the CDR3. The V gene lost 1 base and the J gene lost 4 bases, with 8 bases spanning the gap. CDR3: CATSRVNSYNEQFF. CDR3 nucleotides: TGTGCCACCAGCAGAGTGAACAGTTACAATGAGCAGTTCTTC.

J is TRBJ2-1 and V is TRBV7-8; weak D call: TRBD1 (6 bases). The V end lost 7 bases, the J end lost 3 bases, and 7 bases lay between the germline ends. CDR3 length: 12 amino acids. Germline CDR1 reads SGHVS; CDR2 reads FQNEAQ. CDR3 residues: CASKGVYNEQFF. The DNA for the CDR3 is TGTGCCAGCAAGGGGGTCTACAATGAGCAGTTCTTC.

This clone appeared once. This rearrangement joins TRBV7-6 to TRBJ2-7, with D possibly being TRBD2 (5 bases). The CDR3 loop spans 14 amino acids. Trimming pared 2 bases from V and 1 base from J, leaving 9 bases between. The germline CDR1 and CDR2 sequences are SGHVS and FNYEAQ. The CDR3 reads CASSLSTGSYEQYF. Here the CDR3 DNA reads TGTGCCAGCAGCTTAAGTACGGGGTCCTACGAGCAGTACTTC.

CDR3: CASSEAWRLTDTQYF. The CDR3 DNA reads TGTGCCAGCAGTGAAGCCTGGAGACTCACAGATACGCAGTATTTT. The chain is built from TRBV6-1 and TRBJ2-3; unclear D gene. With 0 bases removed from V and 2 bases from J, the gap between germline ends came to 9 bases. From germline, CDR1 is MNHNS and CDR2 SASEGT. There are 15 residues in the CDR3.

The gene calls are TRBV18 and TRBJ2-5; D is possibly TRBD1 (5 bases). This CDR3 comprises 13 residues. Germline V lookup: CDR1 KGHSH, CDR2 LQKENI. V shed 2 bases and J shed 3 bases, with 7 bases lying between them. The CDR3 bases are TGTGCCAGCTCACCAGGCAGGGAAGAGACCCAGTACTTC. Protein: CASSPGREETQYF.

This sequence joins TRBV19 and TRBJ1-5; the D gene is possibly TRBD1 (5 bases). Trimming pared 3 bases from V and 4 bases from J, leaving 10 bases between. From germline, CDR1 is LNHDA and CDR2 SQIVND (reference sequence). The CDR3 sequence is 14 residues long. CDR3 nucleotide sequence: TGTGCCAGTAGTATTTCAGGGCCAAATCAGCCCCAGCATTTT. Amino acid sequence: CASSISGPNQPQHF.

The chain couples TRBV7-6 to TRBJ2-1; possibly TRBD1 or TRBD2 for D (5 bases each). The CDR3 has 12 amino acids. V was cut by 4 bases and J by 15 bases, with 16 bases left in between. Germline V gene lookup returns CDR1 SGHVS and CDR2 FNYEAQ. The CDR3: CASSSGPVGTFF. In nucleotides, the CDR3 is TGTGCCAGCAGCTCTGGGCCTGTCGGGACGTTCTTC.

The rearrangement joins TRBV30 to TRBJ2-7, with TRBD1 matching 7 bases. CDR1 is GTSNPN and CDR2 is SVGIG in the germline V gene (reference sequence). The length of the CDR3 is 16 residues. V lost 3 bases and J lost 0; bases outside the gene matches: 11. The CDR3 nucleotides read TGTGCCTGGAGAAAAGGGGGCCTTCGATCCTCCTACGAGCAGTACTTC. As protein: CAWRKGGLRSSYEQYF.

The V gene is TRBV7-2, the J gene TRBJ1-1, with D hard to call. CDR3 size: 13 residues. Trimming removed 5 bases at V and 5 bases at J, with 12 bases between. The germline CDR1 and CDR2 sequences are SGHTA and FQGNSA. This chain's CDR3 is CASSQGQPTEAFF. The CDR3 DNA follows: TGTGCCAGCAGCCAAGGGCAGCCTACTGAAGCTTTCTTT.

This clone has more than one count but fewer than ten. The J gene is TRBJ2-1, the V gene TRBV10-1, with 7 bases fitting TRBD2. Trimming at V came to 4 bases and at J to 8 bases, leaving 2 bases not matched to a gene. Germline-derived CDR1 and CDR2 are WNHNN and SYGVQD (reference sequence). The CDR3 loop spans 12 amino acids. The CDR3 sequence is CASSGLADEQFF. CDR3 bases: TGCGCCAGCAGTGGACTAGCCGATGAGCAGTTCTTC.